The present T cell receptor beta chain was sequenced within a study of Graves' ophthalmopathy and Graves' hyperthyroidism. The CDR3 consists of 15 residues. V dropped 5 bases and J dropped 5; count of bases not matched to a gene: 6. No donor had other autoimmune disease, uncontrolled infection, pregnancy or lactation. As diagnostic evidence, clinical symptoms, serum thyroxine, TRAb, thyroid ultrasound and orbital computed tomography were relied upon. Amplifying from RNA transcripts, the study obtained TCR beta CDR3 regions. An initial RT-PCR round employing HTBI primers preceded a second-round multiplex PCR. TCRdb redid the calling of the multiplex PCR reads with MiXCR, one entry per CDR3 protein. This table has approximately 640,000 distinct CDR3 sequences, over 40% appearing once. This clonotype was detected ten times or more.

This chain uses TRBV12-3 or TRBV12-4 with TRBJ2-5; 12 bases match TRBD2. This receptor was identified in an adult man with Graves' ophthalmopathy. Sequencing was performed on peripheral blood. The CDR3 is CASSLRTSGMETQYF. CDR3 DNA sequence: TGTGCCAGCAGTCTCCGGACTAGCGGGATGGAGACCCAGTACTTC.